This note documents a single T cell receptor (beta chain) sequence. Some clones are missing from TCRdb's copy, which holds only in-frame ones; the method was immunoSEQ multiplex PCR. The sample holds approximately 19,000 clones; about 86% are singletons and the top ten take approximately 15%. The sample is drawn from a study of OX40 agonist ivuxolimab in advanced cancers. This CDR3 has 14 residues. CDR1 is MNHEY and CDR2 is SVGAGI in the germline V gene. After removal of 7 bases from V and 5 bases from J, the junction contained 7 bases not matched to a gene. The chain uses TRBV6-5 and TRBJ2-2; 7 nucleotides agree with TRBD2. This material consisted of CD4+ or CD8+ T cells sorted from blood, taken in a trial of the OX40 agonist ivuxolimab. This sequence was found in an adult with an advanced solid tumor such as melanoma, head and neck, liver or kidney cancer. CDR3 in amino acids: CASTRGGVTGELFF. CDR3 DNA: TGTGCCAGCACTAGGGGAGGGGTTACCGGGGAGCTGTTTTTT.